The 13 T cell receptor beta chains given below trace back to one sample, sequenced in a study of blood T cells in healthy people across ages. A second PCR, run for roughly 7 to 12 cycles, used a sample-barcoded 5' primer plus a J-beta primer mix. Via MiXCR, TCRdb re-called the 5' RACE reads, giving one row per CDR3 protein. This table holds some 1.5 million distinct CDR3 sequences, under 30% found once. The sample was blood. The receptors stem from a woman aged 30 to 39 in good health.

The chain is built from TRBV5-1 and TRBJ1-2, with no clear D. The V and J ends lost 4 bases and 6 bases respectively, with 19 bases between them. Germline loops: CDR1 SGHRS, CDR2 YFSETQ. The CDR3 extends over 15 amino acids. The CDR3 bases are TGCGCCAGCAGCCCTGGGGAAGAATATGGGGATGGCTACACCTTC. Translation: CASSPGEEYGDGYTF.

V and J are TRBV7-2 and TRBJ2-1; TRBD2 matches 9 bases. With the DNA end fitting TRBJ2-7 better, the J assignment may be wrong. Germline V gene sequence: CDR1 SGHTA, CDR2 FQGNSA. This CDR3 has 15 residues. Here the CDR3 DNA reads TGTGCCAGCAGCGAGAGGGGACTAGCCTACAATGAGCAGTACTTC. Its translation: CASSERGLAYNEQYF.

To note about this clonotype: Its ends do not fully match the called genes, so a read error is possible. V gene TRBV6-6 combines with J gene TRBJ2-5, with D possibly TRBD1 on 6 matching bases. The CDR3 has 14 residues. The germline CDR1 and CDR2 sequences are MNHNY and SVGAGI (reference sequence). CDR3 nucleotides: TGTGCCAGCAGCCAGGACAGCTCTCAAGAGACCCGGTACTTC. It codes for CASSQDSSQETRYF.

The chain couples TRBV7-9 to TRBJ2-3; D is uncertain. Germline CDR1 SEHNR, CDR2 FQNEAQ (reference sequence). Trimming took 5 bases from V and 6 from J, leaving 9 bases between them. This CDR3 is built from 12 residues. The DNA of the CDR3 is TGTGCCAGCAGCCTCATTGAGGATACGCAGTATTTT. This translates into CASSLIEDTQYF.

The chain couples TRBV10-3 to TRBJ1-2; D ambiguous. Trimming removed 0 bases at V and 6 bases at J, with 8 bases between. The CDR3 length is 13 residues. Germline loops: CDR1 ENHRY, CDR2 SYGVKD. CDR3 bases: TGTGCCATCAGTGAGTCTGGAGATAATGGCTACACCTTC. It specifies CAISESGDNGYTF.

This clonotype was observed a single time. A read error is possible here, since a much larger clone lies one base away. V and J are TRBV10-2 and TRBJ2-3, with D possibly being TRBD1 or TRBD2 (5 bases each). The CDR3 covers 13 residues. Looked up from germline, CDR1 is WSHSY and CDR2 is SAAADI. V was cut by 5 bases and J by 6 bases, with 12 bases left in between. The CDR3 region is CASSSGALDTQYF. In DNA form, the CDR3 reads TGCGCCAGCAGTTCCGGGGCGCTGGATACGCAGTATTTT.

Notes on this clonotype: It differs at one base from a far larger clone, so likely a read error. J is TRBJ1-2 and V is TRBV5-5; 7 nucleotides align to TRBD1. This CDR3 contains 13 residues. Germline V gene sequence: CDR1 SGHKS, CDR2 YYEKEE (reference sequence). V trimming: 4 bases; J trimming: 7 bases; junction bases outside the gene matches: 7. CDR3 sequence (DNA): TGTGCCAGCAGCCCCCAGGGGGGCTGTGGCTACACCTTC. Translating gives CASSPQGGCGYTF.

The V gene is TRBV5-1, the J gene TRBJ1-1, with a possible D match to TRBD1 (6 bases). Trimming took off 4 bases at V and 4 bases at J, with 17 bases between the two ends. Looked up from germline, CDR1 is SGHRS and CDR2 is YFSETQ. The CDR3 covers 15 residues. The CDR3: CASSANGGGGTEAFF. The CDR3, as DNA: TGCGCCAGCAGCGCGAATGGGGGCGGGGGCACTGAAGCTTTCTTT.

Ten or more counts support this clonotype. The chain carries TRBV4-2 and TRBJ2-5; TRBD2 matches 9 bases. The CDR3 sequence is 16 residues long. The ends lost 0 bases at V and 5 bases at J; junction bases unmatched: 7. Germline V gives CDR1 LGHNA, CDR2 YNFKEQ. CDR3 residues: CASSQDSPSGAETQYF. The CDR3 DNA sequence: TGTGCCAGCAGCCAAGATAGCCCTAGCGGGGCGGAGACCCAGTACTTC.

This clonotype occurred once. Compared with germline, one end of the junction differs, possibly owing to a read error. As DNA, the CDR3 is TGTGCCATCAGTGATCCGGACGGATCTGGAGCCAACGTCCTGACTTTC. This translates into CAISDPDGSGANVLTF. V gene TRBV24-1 combines with J gene TRBJ2-6; D uncertain. Germline V gene sequence: CDR1 KGHDR, CDR2 SFDVKD. There are 16 residues in the CDR3.

This clonotype was seen only a few times. The J gene is TRBJ2-3, the V gene TRBV12-3 or TRBV12-4; 7 nucleotides align to TRBD1. The CDR3 is 16 amino acids. The V and J ends lost 3 bases and 0 bases, in that order; junction bases with no gene match: 6. The DNA of the CDR3 is TGTGCCAGCAGTTTCTGGGGACAGCCGAGCACAGATACGCAGTATTTT. Its protein is CASSFWGQPSTDTQYF.

The CDR3 DNA follows: TGTGCCAGCACTACTCGATGGGAGTCGGATACGCAGTATTTT. It yields the protein CASTTRWESDTQYF. The rearrangement links TRBV6-2 or TRBV6-3 to TRBJ2-3, with D perhaps matching TRBD2 (5 bases). The CDR3 has 14 amino acids. Germline V CDR1 and CDR2: MNHEY, SVGEGT. V shed 7 bases and J shed 6 bases, with 17 bases lying between them.

V is TRBV20-1 and J is TRBJ2-1, with D maybe TRBD2 (7 bases). The V end lost 2 bases, the J end lost 7 bases, and 12 bases lay between the germline ends. From germline, CDR1 is DFQATT and CDR2 SNEGSKA (reference sequence). The CDR3 totals 13 residues. For the CDR3, the DNA is TGCAGTGCTAGAATGGGGGGGCGGAATGAGCAGTTCTTC. This sequence encodes CSARMGGRNEQFF.